This passage covers 24 T cell receptor beta chains from one sample sequenced in a study of CD8+ T cells in alopecia areata. Once RNA had been extracted, it was reverse transcribed into cDNA to act as the sequencing template. Data came from immunoSEQ multiplex PCR; TCRdb stores just in-frame clones and leaves some out. The data hold 140,000 to 150,000 clones, with roughly three fifths observed a single time. Sequenced material: CD4+ T cells sorted from blood, taken at week 0. Receptors originate from a human donor with alopecia areata.

The gene calls are TRBV5-1 and TRBJ2-7, with D tentatively TRBD2 (5 bases). CDR3 length: 14 residues. V was pared by 4 bases and J by 7 bases, with 18 bases between. The germline V gene has CDR1 SGHRS and CDR2 YFSETQ. CDR3 nucleotides: TGCGCCAGCAGCCGGGAACAGTCTACGTGGGAGCAGTACTTC. This gives the protein CASSREQSTWEQYF.

The V and J genes are TRBV11-3 and TRBJ2-7, with 10 bases matching TRBD2. Germline-derived CDR1 and CDR2 are SGHNT and YENEEA. This CDR3 is built from 14 residues. Trimming took 3 bases from V and 6 from J; bases not matched to a gene: 5. CDR3 nucleotides: TGTGCCAGCAGCTTTAGCGGGGGGCCTGGCGAGCAGTACTTC. Protein: CASSFSGGPGEQYF.

Here the CDR3 DNA reads TGTGCCAGCAGCGTAAAACGAGCGGGGGTCGTTAATGAGCAGTTCTTC. Its protein is CASSVKRAGVVNEQFF. The chain joins TRBV9 to TRBJ2-1, with 8 bases that match TRBD2. Germline trimming cut 1 base from V and 7 bases from J; bases unmatched to any gene: 10. Looked up from germline, CDR1 is SGDLS and CDR2 is YYNGEE. This CDR3 region has 16 residues.

The gene calls are TRBV9 and TRBJ2-7; 12 nucleotides match TRBD2. J lost 2 bases, V lost 4 bases, and 4 bases had no gene match. Germline V lookup: CDR1 SGDLS, CDR2 YYNGEE. The CDR3 contains 15 residues. The CDR3 region is CASSRTSGETYEQYF. The CDR3 DNA sequence: TGTGCCAGCAGCCGGACTAGCGGGGAGACCTACGAGCAGTACTTC.

J is TRBJ2-1 and V is TRBV12-5, with TRBD2 as a possible D gene (5 bases). Trimming left V 1 base short and J 0 bases short, with 13 bases between. Germline CDR1 LGHNT, CDR2 FRNRAP. The CDR3 covers 17 residues. The CDR3 sequence: CASGLARTGNSYNEQFF. CDR3 coding DNA: TGTGCTAGTGGTTTGGCCCGGACGGGGAACTCCTACAATGAGCAGTTCTTC. Full variable domain (remainder filled in from reference TRBV12-5 and TRBJ2-1): DARVTQTPRHKVTEMGQEVTMRCQPILGHNTVFWYRQTMMQGLELLAYFRNRAPLDDSGMPKDRFSAEMPDATLATLKIQPSEPRDSAVYFCASGLARTGNSYNEQFFGPGTRLTVL.

The chain carries TRBV6-5 and TRBJ1-2, with D perhaps matching TRBD1 (6 bases). V was trimmed by 2 bases and J by 5 bases, leaving 15 bases between them. The CDR3 has 15 residues. Per the germline V gene, CDR1 is MNHEY and CDR2 is SVGAGI. In nucleotides, the CDR3 is TGTGCCAGCAGTTACACCGGGACCAGGGGTTATGGCTACACCTTC. This sequence encodes CASSYTGTRGYGYTF.

To note about this clone: This sample includes further DNA sequences coding for the same CDR3. The chain employs TRBV5-1 and TRBJ2-5; no reliable D call. The CDR3 loop spans 14 amino acids. The germline gives CDR1 SGHRS, CDR2 YFSETQ. V dropped 0 bases and J dropped 2 bases, with 8 bases sitting between them. CDR3 protein: CASSLAGSQETQYF. Here the CDR3 DNA reads TGCGCCAGCAGCTTGGCAGGCAGTCAAGAGACCCAGTACTTC.

This clone came up a few times. The rearrangement joins TRBV4-3 to TRBJ2-1, with D maybe TRBD2 (6 bases). This CDR3 spans 14 amino acids. Per the germline V gene, CDR1 is LGHNA and CDR2 is YSLEER. Trimming took off 7 bases at V and 5 bases at J, with 15 bases between the two ends. The CDR3 region has the DNA TGCGCCAGCAAGCGACACCTAGCGAACAATGAGCAGTTCTTC. Amino acid sequence: CASKRHLANNEQFF.

The V gene is TRBV30, the J gene TRBJ1-6; D perhaps matches TRBD1 (5 bases). CDR3 size: 15 residues. Germline CDR1 and CDR2: GTSNPN and SVGIG (reference sequence). The V gene lost 4 bases and the J gene lost 3 bases, with 13 bases spanning the gap. The CDR3 sequence: CAWTLLRGYNSPLHF. The CDR3 region has the DNA TGTGCCTGGACCCTCTTGAGGGGCTATAATTCACCCCTCCACTTT.

This sequence joins TRBV11-3 and TRBJ1-1; D is perhaps TRBD1 (5 bases). The V and J ends lost 5 bases and 0 bases respectively, with 7 bases between them. CDR1 is SGHNT, CDR2 YENEEA, per germline. The CDR3 runs to 13 residues. The CDR3 reads CASSGRVNTEAFF. The CDR3 region has the DNA TGTGCCAGCAGCGGCAGGGTGAACACTGAAGCTTTCTTT.

The CDR3 DNA reads as TGCGCCAGCAGCCAAGCCCCCACCGGACGGGCGGGGGGCCAAGAGACCCAGTACTTC. Encoded protein: CASSQAPTGRAGGQETQYF. The J gene is TRBJ2-5, the V gene TRBV4-1; TRBD2 agrees at 8 bases. The CDR3 length is 19 residues. Germline CDR1 MGHRA, CDR2 YSYEKL. V lost 1 base, J lost 1 base, and 14 bases stayed unmatched.

This chain connects TRBV27 to TRBJ1-2; the D is unclear. The CDR3 extends over 12 amino acids. Trimming removed 3 bases at V and 8 bases at J, with 10 bases between. CDR1 MNHEY and CDR2 SMNVEV come from the germline V gene (reference sequence). The CDR3 loop reads CASSLDLFGYTF. For the CDR3, the DNA is TGTGCCAGCAGTTTGGATTTGTTCGGCTACACCTTC.

This clone was counted only a few times. The chain couples TRBV7-9 to TRBJ1-3; 7 bases match TRBD1. Germline CDR1 reads SEHNR; CDR2 reads FQNEAQ (reference sequence). The CDR3 has 18 amino acids. Trimming removed 4 bases from V and 1 base from J; junction bases left unmatched: 13. Here the CDR3 DNA reads TGTGCCAGCAGCTCATGGAGACAGGGTTTTTCTTCTGGAAACACCATATATTTT. This encodes CASSSWRQGFSSGNTIYF.

This clone was observed a few times. The chain employs TRBV7-2 and TRBJ1-5; D remains unclear. CDR1 is SGHTA, CDR2 FQGNSA, per germline. The germline V and J ends were trimmed by 1 base and 6 bases, with 7 bases remaining between them. The CDR3 is 13 residues long. The chain's CDR3 is CASSLEGTQPQHF. CDR3 nucleotide sequence: TGTGCCAGCAGCTTAGAGGGTACTCAGCCCCAGCATTTT.

This clone occurred once. This chain joins TRBV9 and TRBJ1-2; 7 bases match TRBD1. V lost 4 bases and J lost 8; bases outside the gene matches: 8. Germline loops: CDR1 SGDLS, CDR2 YYNGEE. There are 13 residues in the CDR3. The CDR3 here is CASSPRQGDGYTF. CDR3 sequence (DNA): TGTGCCAGCAGCCCGCGACAGGGTGACGGCTACACCTTC.

This clone was detected only a few times. This chain links TRBV25-1 with TRBJ2-7; D unresolved. V was pared by 9 bases and J by 3 bases, with 15 bases between. The CDR3 spans 13 residues. Germline CDR1 MGHDK, CDR2 SYGVNS. The CDR3 DNA is TGTGCCAGAGGTGGGCCCGCGAACTACGAGCAGTACTTC. This codes for CARGGPANYEQYF.

This chain links TRBV18 with TRBJ2-2; maybe TRBD1 (5 bases). Trimming stripped 3 bases from V and 5 bases from J, with 13 bases between. The CDR3 consists of 15 residues. Germline V gives CDR1 KGHSH, CDR2 LQKENI. The CDR3 loop is CASSPTTGGTGELFF. Here the CDR3 DNA reads TGTGCCAGCTCACCTACAACAGGCGGTACCGGGGAGCTGTTTTTT.

The chain carries TRBV30 and TRBJ2-4, with unresolved D. This CDR3 region has 16 residues. V was pared by 0 bases and J by 0 bases, with 12 bases between. Germline V gene lookup returns CDR1 GTSNPN and CDR2 SVGIG (reference sequence). The CDR3 spells CAWSVGSSIAKNIQYF. As DNA, the CDR3 is TGTGCCTGGAGTGTGGGATCCTCAATAGCCAAAAACATTCAGTACTTC.

The CDR3 protein is CASSVGDYGYTF. CDR3 nucleotides: TGTGCCAGCAGCGTAGGGGACTATGGCTACACCTTC. The chain combines TRBV9 with TRBJ1-2, with D unresolved. Germline values: CDR1 SGDLS, CDR2 YYNGEE. The CDR3 sequence is 12 residues long. V was shortened by 0 bases and J by 3 bases, with 3 bases between the two germline ends.

This chain joins TRBV27 and TRBJ1-2; TRBD1 matches at 8 bases. CDR1 is MNHEY and CDR2 is SMNVEV in the germline V gene (reference sequence). V shed 5 bases and J 7 bases; nucleotides not matched to a gene: 9. The CDR3 is made up of 14 amino acids. The CDR3 region is CASSPTQGAGGYTF. The CDR3 coding sequence is TGTGCCAGCAGTCCAACGCAGGGGGCGGGTGGCTACACCTTC.

The rearrangement joins TRBV25-1 to TRBJ1-6; no firm D call. The CDR3 is made up of 14 amino acids. V was trimmed by 3 bases and J by 6 bases, leaving 9 bases between them. Germline CDR1 reads MGHDK; CDR2 reads SYGVNS. CDR3 in DNA: TGTGCCAGCAGTGAGTTAGGGCGTAATTCACCCCTCCACTTT. Translating gives CASSELGRNSPLHF.

V and J are TRBV5-1 and TRBJ2-7; 8 bases map to TRBD1. This CDR3 region has 15 residues. In germline, CDR1 is SGHRS, CDR2 YFSETQ. V dropped 4 bases and J dropped 4; count of bases not matched to a gene: 10. The CDR3 region has the DNA TGCGCCAGCAGCAAGGGACAGGTCGGGGTTTACGAGCAGTACTTC. This sequence encodes CASSKGQVGVYEQYF.

The CDR3 region is CASSPVGGGGELFF. As DNA, the CDR3 is TGTGCCAGCAGCCCCGTCGGGGGAGGAGGGGAGCTGTTTTTT. V gene TRBV7-9 combines with J gene TRBJ2-2; TRBD2 might be the D (6 bases). With 5 bases removed from V and 8 bases from J, the gap between germline ends came to 15 bases. The CDR3 has 14 amino acids. The V gene's germline CDR1 is SEHNR and CDR2 FQNEAQ (reference sequence).

This clone was observed a few times. This sequence joins TRBV29-1 and TRBJ1-1; possible D gene TRBD1, 6 bases. Between the trimmed V and J ends, which lost 3 bases and 7 bases, there was a span of 21 bases. CDR3 length: 15 residues. CDR1 is SQVTM and CDR2 is ANQGSEA in the germline V gene. The CDR3, as DNA: TGCAGCGTTGACCCGCGGACAGCGTCCTCAGATGAAGCTTTCTTT. It specifies CSVDPRTASSDEAFF.